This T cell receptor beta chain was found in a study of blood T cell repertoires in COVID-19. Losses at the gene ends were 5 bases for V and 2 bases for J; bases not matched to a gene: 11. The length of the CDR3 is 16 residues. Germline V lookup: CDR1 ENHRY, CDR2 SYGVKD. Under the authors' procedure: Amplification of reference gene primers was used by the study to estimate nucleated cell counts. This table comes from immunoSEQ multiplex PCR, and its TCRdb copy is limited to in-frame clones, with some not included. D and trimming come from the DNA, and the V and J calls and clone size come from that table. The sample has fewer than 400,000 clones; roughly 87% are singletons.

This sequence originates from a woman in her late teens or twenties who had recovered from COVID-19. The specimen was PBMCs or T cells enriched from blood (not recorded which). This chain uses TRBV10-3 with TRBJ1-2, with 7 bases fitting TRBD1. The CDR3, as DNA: TGTGCCATCAGTTCTACCGGGACAGTTGGGAACTATGGCTACACCTTC. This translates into CAISSTGTVGNYGYTF.